Shown below are 28 T cell receptor beta chains from a single sample sequenced in a study of beta chain features in type 1 diabetes. Study-level results: Among patients with Type 1 diabetes, TCRB CDR3s were moderately but significantly shorter in every one of the four CD4+ subsets.

The study reverse transcribed the entire isolated RNA, so it sequenced expressed TCRB transcripts. The data were produced by immunoSEQ multiplex PCR, yet TCRdb's version contains in-frame clones alone and is incomplete. The sample lists approximately 600,000 clones, roughly 12% seen once, with 0.095% to 0.15% in the top ten. For these TCRs, the target antigens are not known. The sample comprised naive CD4+ T cells from blood. All receptors derive from a man in his thirties or forties with type 1 diabetes.

This clone was recorded once. The chain employs TRBV27 and TRBJ2-7; 9 positions agree with TRBD1. Germline CDR1 and CDR2: MNHEY and SMNVEV (reference sequence). V was clipped by 6 bases and J by 2 bases; unmatched bases: 8. CDR3 length: 15 amino acids. The CDR3 nucleotides read TGTGCCAGCAGCCGAATCGGGACAGGGACCTACGAGCAGTACTTC. This codes for CASSRIGTGTYEQYF.

The sample holds a few counts of this clone. The V call is TRBV5-1, the J call TRBJ2-6, with a weak D call TRBD1 (5 bases). The CDR3 is made up of 15 amino acids. Trimming pared 4 bases from V and 2 bases from J, leaving 10 bases between. Germline V gives CDR1 SGHRS, CDR2 YFSETQ. CDR3 loop: CASSPGHAGANVLTF. In DNA form, the CDR3 reads TGCGCCAGCAGCCCTGGACATGCTGGGGCCAACGTCCTGACTTTC.

The CDR3 bases are TGCGCCAGCAGCCCCGAAGGGAGCGCCCAGAGCAATGAGCAGTTCTTC. This codes for CASSPEGSAQSNEQFF. The V call is TRBV4-1, the J call TRBJ2-1; weak D call: TRBD2 (5 bases). The CDR3 is made up of 16 amino acids. Germline lookup yields CDR1 MGHRA and CDR2 YSYEKL. Trimming stripped 4 bases from V and 6 bases from J, with 19 bases between.

The J gene is TRBJ2-7, the V gene TRBV28; no definite D call. CDR3 size: 12 residues. V gave up 1 base and J gave up 4 bases, with 5 bases separating them. CDR1 is MDHEN and CDR2 is SYDVKM in the germline V gene. This chain's CDR3 is CASSLLVYEQYF. CDR3 nucleotide sequence: TGTGCCAGCAGTTTATTAGTTTACGAGCAGTACTTC.

This chain links TRBV5-6 with TRBJ2-7, with D perhaps matching TRBD1 (6 bases). The CDR3 spans 19 residues. The V gene lost 3 bases and the J gene lost 3 bases, with 28 bases spanning the gap. CDR1 and CDR2 (germline): SGHDT, YYEEEE. This CDR3 is CASSWYGMGAGTAGYEQYF. CDR3 DNA sequence: TGTGCCAGCAGCTGGTATGGTATGGGGGCCGGGACCGCAGGCTACGAGCAGTACTTC.

The rearrangement uses TRBV5-4 and TRBJ2-5; the D is unclear. The germline V and J ends were trimmed by 3 bases and 3 bases, with 6 bases remaining between them. CDR3 length: 12 amino acids. Germline CDR1 is SGHNT and CDR2 is YYREEE (reference sequence). This CDR3 reads CASSSPEETQYF. DNA for the CDR3: TGTGCCAGCAGCTCCCCGGAAGAGACCCAGTACTTC.

V is TRBV6-5 and J is TRBJ1-6; tentative D call: TRBD1 (5 bases). Trimming shortened V by 2 bases and J by 8 bases, and 16 bases separated the two germline ends. The V gene's germline CDR1 is MNHEY and CDR2 SVGAGI. The CDR3 is made up of 16 amino acids. This CDR3 is CASSYLQGYGDSPLHF. The CDR3 DNA is TGTGCCAGCAGTTACCTCCAGGGCTATGGGGATTCACCCCTCCACTTT.

V is TRBV5-1 and J is TRBJ2-1, with unresolved D. This CDR3 is built from 17 residues. Trimming left V 2 bases short and J 0 bases short, with 15 bases between. Germline-derived CDR1 and CDR2 are SGHRS and YFSETQ. DNA of the CDR3: TGCGCCAGCAGCTTAGGGCCCCCCCGTAGCTCCTACAATGAGCAGTTCTTC. This encodes CASSLGPPRSSYNEQFF.

V gene TRBV6-5 combines with J gene TRBJ1-5; D uncertain. V shed 0 bases and J shed 4 bases, with 7 bases lying between them. The CDR3 length is 14 residues. The germline V gene encodes CDR1 MNHEY and CDR2 SVGAGI. In DNA form, the CDR3 reads TGTGCCAGCAGTTACTCACCGAGGAATCAGCCCCAGCATTTT. This sequence encodes CASSYSPRNQPQHF.

This clone was counted a few times. The rearrangement uses TRBV2 and TRBJ1-1; 7 bases agree with TRBD1. The ends lost 6 bases at V and 3 bases at J; junction bases unmatched: 4. Looked up from germline, CDR1 is SNHLY and CDR2 is FYNNEI. CDR3 length equals 13 residues. CDR3 in DNA: TGTGCCAGCAGACGCGACAGGGACACTGAAGCTTTCTTT. This translates into CASRRDRDTEAFF.

The V call is TRBV4-3, the J call TRBJ1-2; D ambiguous. This CDR3 spans 15 amino acids. Germline CDR1 is LGHNA and CDR2 is YSLEER. V was trimmed by 4 bases and J by 3 bases, leaving 15 bases between them. In DNA, the CDR3 is TGCGCCAGCAGCCCCCCGGGGATCTCATACTATGGCTACACCTTC. This sequence encodes CASSPPGISYYGYTF.

This clone was picked up a small number of times. The chain combines TRBV2 with TRBJ2-5; D may be TRBD1 (7 bases). V was cut by 10 bases and J by 2 bases, with 23 bases left in between. Germline V gene sequence: CDR1 SNHLY, CDR2 FYNNEI. CDR3 length: 16 amino acids. The CDR3 DNA is TGTGCCACTCAGGGGGGCAGCGGCCGCCTACAAGAGACCCAGTACTTC. This gives the protein CATQGGSGRLQETQYF.

This clone was seen a handful of times. This chain connects TRBV5-6 to TRBJ1-2, with TRBD1 matching 10 bases. The V gene's germline CDR1 is SGHDT and CDR2 YYEEEE. V lost 4 bases, J lost 0 bases, and 9 bases stayed unmatched. The length of the CDR3 is 17 residues. Here the CDR3 reads CASSPGQGVGANYGYTF. In nucleotides, the CDR3 is TGTGCCAGCAGCCCCGGACAGGGGGTCGGAGCTAACTATGGCTACACCTTC.

The chain couples TRBV5-1 to TRBJ1-1, with D maybe TRBD1 (5 bases). CDR3 length: 15 amino acids. Germline V gives CDR1 SGHRS, CDR2 YFSETQ. V lost 3 bases and J lost 2, with 14 bases in between. The CDR3 spells CASSWGLSLNTEAFF. The CDR3 bases are TGCGCCAGCAGCTGGGGCCTTTCTTTAAACACTGAAGCTTTCTTT.

The V gene is TRBV29-1, the J gene TRBJ2-1; D might be TRBD1 or TRBD2, each matching 6 bases. Germline V lookup: CDR1 SQVTM, CDR2 ANQGSEA. The CDR3 sequence is 13 residues long. The ends were cut back, 6 bases at V and 2 bases at J, with 11 bases in the middle. The CDR3 loop reads CSVGGSPYNEQFF. CDR3 nucleotides: TGCAGCGTCGGGGGCAGTCCCTACAATGAGCAGTTCTTC.

CDR3 loop: CASSYSRVGSYEQYF. CDR3 sequence (DNA): TGTGCCAGCAGTTACTCCAGGGTGGGCTCCTACGAGCAGTACTTC. The chain couples TRBV6-5 to TRBJ2-7; D perhaps matches TRBD1 (5 bases). The V end was cut by 0 bases, the J end by 0 bases, with 9 bases between. Germline values: CDR1 MNHEY, CDR2 SVGAGI. This CDR3 is built from 15 residues.

The table lists this clone with a few counts. The V call is TRBV9, the J call TRBJ2-3; D remains ambiguous. Germline V CDR1 and CDR2: SGDLS, YYNGEE. Trimming removed 4 bases at V and 4 bases at J, with 10 bases between. This CDR3 has 13 residues. The chain's CDR3 is CASSLTYPDTQYF. CDR3 nucleotide sequence: TGTGCCAGCAGCCTAACATACCCAGATACGCAGTATTTT.

The chain employs TRBV18 and TRBJ1-2, with D perhaps TRBD1 (5 bases). CDR3 size: 16 residues. V lost 2 bases, J lost 0 bases, and 13 bases lay in between. CDR1 is KGHSH, CDR2 LQKENI, per germline. CDR3 DNA: TGTGCCAGCTCACCAACACCTCAGGGTACTAACTATGGCTACACCTTC. This sequence encodes CASSPTPQGTNYGYTF.

In this sample, this clone turned up a few times. The chain recombines TRBV11-1 with TRBJ2-3; 8 nucleotides line up with TRBD2. This CDR3 has 14 amino acids. With V trimmed by 1 base and J by 6 bases, 3 bases remained unmatched. Germline lookup yields CDR1 SGHAT and CDR2 FQDESV (reference sequence). The CDR3 DNA is TGTGCCAGCAGCTTAGGTAGCGGGGACGATACGCAGTATTTT. It specifies CASSLGSGDDTQYF.

This clone was observed a handful of times. The chain recombines TRBV30 with TRBJ1-5; the D is unclear. There are 13 residues in the CDR3. Germline V CDR1 and CDR2: GTSNPN, SVGIG (reference sequence). V was clipped by 2 bases and J by 6 bases, with 11 bases between them. The CDR3 DNA reads as TGTGCCTGGAGTAGGCTCGCTGCTCAGCCCCAGCATTTT. Amino acids: CAWSRLAAQPQHF.

This chain connects TRBV18 to TRBJ2-4; 9 positions match TRBD1. The CDR3 runs to 15 residues. CDR1 KGHSH and CDR2 LQKENI come from the germline V gene. Trimming cost V 4 bases and J 5 bases; bases outside gene matches: 6. The CDR3 nucleotides are TGTGCCAGCTCACAGGGGACAGGGTCGGAAAACATTCAGTACTTC. Its protein is CASSQGTGSENIQYF.

This clone was observed a few times. The chain links TRBV28 to TRBJ2-5; D possibly uses TRBD1 or TRBD2 (5 bases each). CDR1 MDHEN and CDR2 SYDVKM come from the germline V gene. The V and J ends lost 1 base and 4 bases respectively, with 10 bases between them. The CDR3 loop spans 14 amino acids. CDR3 protein: CASSLSRGPETQYF. The CDR3 coding sequence is TGTGCCAGCAGTTTATCACGGGGCCCAGAGACCCAGTACTTC.

In this sample, this clone turned up a few times. The rearrangement links TRBV7-8 to TRBJ1-5, with D unresolved. Trimming took 4 bases from V and 6 from J, leaving 13 bases between them. Germline lookup yields CDR1 SGHVS and CDR2 FQNEAQ. CDR3 length: 14 residues. In DNA form, the CDR3 reads TGTGCCAGCAGCTCCGACCGAGATCGTCAGCCCCAGCATTTT. Translated, it gives CASSSDRDRQPQHF.

The J gene is TRBJ1-5, the V gene TRBV5-1; TRBD1 aligns across 8 bases. The germline V gene has CDR1 SGHRS and CDR2 YFSETQ. Trimming cost V 4 bases and J 7 bases; bases outside gene matches: 4. The CDR3 length is 13 residues. The CDR3 DNA reads as TGCGCCAGCAGCGTACAGGGGGACCAGCCCCAGCATTTT. Translated: CASSVQGDQPQHF.

This clone has more than one count but fewer than ten. The chain couples TRBV28 to TRBJ2-6; D is uncertain. Germline loops: CDR1 MDHEN, CDR2 SYDVKM. The V end was cut by 2 bases, the J end by 0 bases, with 5 bases between. The CDR3 totals 15 residues. The CDR3 coding sequence is TGTGCCAGCAGTTTAAAACCCTCTGGGGCCAACGTCCTGACTTTC. Protein sequence: CASSLKPSGANVLTF.

This clone was seen more than once but under ten times. This rearrangement joins TRBV30 to TRBJ1-5; D remains unclear. The CDR3 loop spans 12 amino acids. Germline values: CDR1 GTSNPN, CDR2 SVGIG (reference sequence). The V end lost 0 bases, the J end lost 6 bases, and 6 bases lay between the germline ends. CDR3 nucleotides: TGTGCCTGGAGTGTACCGGCTCAGCCCCAGCATTTT. It specifies CAWSVPAQPQHF. The complete variable domain, with remaining parts taken from reference TRBV30 and TRBJ1-5, reads SQTIHQWPATLVQPVGSPLSLECTVEGTSNPNLYWYRQAAGRGLQLLFYSVGIGQISSEVPQNLSASRPQDRQFILSSKKLLLSDSGFYLCAWSVPAQPQHFGDGTRLSIL.

This chain uses TRBV13 with TRBJ2-3; 7 bases align to TRBD2. J was trimmed by 3 bases and V by 0 bases; bases with no gene match: 0. CDR3 size: 14 residues. The V gene's germline CDR1 is PRHDT and CDR2 FYEKMQ (reference sequence). CDR3: CASSLGRGTDTQYF. CDR3 in DNA: TGTGCCAGCAGCTTAGGGCGGGGGACAGATACGCAGTATTTT.

The gene calls are TRBV19 and TRBJ2-1; 9 bases are shared with TRBD1. Germline CDR1 is LNHDA and CDR2 is SQIVND (reference sequence). This CDR3 is 14 amino acids long. The J segment lost 10 bases and the V segment lost 6 bases, leaving 10 bases of the junction unmatched. Here the CDR3 reads CASSLDRGLREQFF. The CDR3 bases are TGTGCCAGTAGCTTGGACAGGGGCTTAAGGGAGCAGTTCTTC.